This T cell receptor (beta chain) originates from a study of response to subunit inactivated influenza vaccine. TCRdb re-called the RT-PCR reads through MiXCR, storing one row per CDR3 protein. This table has some 640,000 distinct CDR3 sequences, approximately 15% appearing once. With 3 bases removed from V and 4 bases from J, the gap between germline ends came to 9 bases. The CDR3 sequence is 13 residues long. Germline V gene sequence: CDR1 MDHEN, CDR2 SYDVKM. The rearrangement links TRBV28 to TRBJ1-2; D uncertain. This clonotype was sampled from a man between 50 and 59 years old who received an inactivated influenza vaccine. The specimen comprised PBMCs from blood, sampled approximately 15 days before vaccination. CDR3 protein: CASSFAHFYGYTF. CDR3 coding DNA: TGTGCCAGCAGTTTCGCCCACTTCTATGGCTACACCTTC.